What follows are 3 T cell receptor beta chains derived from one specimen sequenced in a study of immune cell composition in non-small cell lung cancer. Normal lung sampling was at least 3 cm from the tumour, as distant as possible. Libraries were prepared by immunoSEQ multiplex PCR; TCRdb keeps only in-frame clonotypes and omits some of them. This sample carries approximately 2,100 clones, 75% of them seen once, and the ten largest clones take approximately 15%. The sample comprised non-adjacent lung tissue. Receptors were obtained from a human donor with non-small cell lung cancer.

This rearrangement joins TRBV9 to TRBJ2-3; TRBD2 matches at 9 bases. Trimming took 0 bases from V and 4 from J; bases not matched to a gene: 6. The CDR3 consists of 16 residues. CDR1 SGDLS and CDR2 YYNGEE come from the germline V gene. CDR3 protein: CASSVVGTSRPDTQYF. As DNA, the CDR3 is TGTGCCAGCAGCGTAGTGGGGACTAGCAGGCCAGATACGCAGTATTTT.

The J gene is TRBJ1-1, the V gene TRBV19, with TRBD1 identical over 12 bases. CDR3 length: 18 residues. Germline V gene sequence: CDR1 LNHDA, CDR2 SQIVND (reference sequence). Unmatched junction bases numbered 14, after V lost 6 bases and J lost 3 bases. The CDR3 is CASSINRDRGHLDTEAFF. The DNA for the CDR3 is TGTGCCAGTAGCATAAACCGGGACAGGGGGCACTTGGACACTGAAGCTTTCTTT.

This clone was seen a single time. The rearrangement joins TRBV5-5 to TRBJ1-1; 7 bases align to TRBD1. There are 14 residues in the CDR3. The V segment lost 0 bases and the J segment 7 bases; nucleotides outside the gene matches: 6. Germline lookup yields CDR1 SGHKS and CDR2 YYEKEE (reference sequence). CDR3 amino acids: CASSLEGGGVEAFF. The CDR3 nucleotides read TGTGCCAGCAGCTTGGAAGGGGGCGGAGTTGAAGCTTTCTTT.